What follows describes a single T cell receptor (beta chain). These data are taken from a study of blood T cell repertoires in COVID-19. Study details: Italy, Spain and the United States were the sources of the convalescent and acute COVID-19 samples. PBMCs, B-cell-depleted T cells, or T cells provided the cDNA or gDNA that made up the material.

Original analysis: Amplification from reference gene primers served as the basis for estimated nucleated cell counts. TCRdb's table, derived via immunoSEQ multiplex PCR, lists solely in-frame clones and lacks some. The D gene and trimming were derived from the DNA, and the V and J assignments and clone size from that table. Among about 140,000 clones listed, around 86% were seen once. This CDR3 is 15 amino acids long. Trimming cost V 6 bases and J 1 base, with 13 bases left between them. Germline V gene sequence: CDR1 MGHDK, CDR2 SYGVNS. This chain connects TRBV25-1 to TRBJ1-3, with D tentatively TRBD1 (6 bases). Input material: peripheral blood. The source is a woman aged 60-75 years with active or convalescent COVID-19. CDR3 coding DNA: TGTGCCAGCAGCCACGGACAGAGGTCTGGAAACACCATATATTTT. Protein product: CASSHGQRSGNTIYF.